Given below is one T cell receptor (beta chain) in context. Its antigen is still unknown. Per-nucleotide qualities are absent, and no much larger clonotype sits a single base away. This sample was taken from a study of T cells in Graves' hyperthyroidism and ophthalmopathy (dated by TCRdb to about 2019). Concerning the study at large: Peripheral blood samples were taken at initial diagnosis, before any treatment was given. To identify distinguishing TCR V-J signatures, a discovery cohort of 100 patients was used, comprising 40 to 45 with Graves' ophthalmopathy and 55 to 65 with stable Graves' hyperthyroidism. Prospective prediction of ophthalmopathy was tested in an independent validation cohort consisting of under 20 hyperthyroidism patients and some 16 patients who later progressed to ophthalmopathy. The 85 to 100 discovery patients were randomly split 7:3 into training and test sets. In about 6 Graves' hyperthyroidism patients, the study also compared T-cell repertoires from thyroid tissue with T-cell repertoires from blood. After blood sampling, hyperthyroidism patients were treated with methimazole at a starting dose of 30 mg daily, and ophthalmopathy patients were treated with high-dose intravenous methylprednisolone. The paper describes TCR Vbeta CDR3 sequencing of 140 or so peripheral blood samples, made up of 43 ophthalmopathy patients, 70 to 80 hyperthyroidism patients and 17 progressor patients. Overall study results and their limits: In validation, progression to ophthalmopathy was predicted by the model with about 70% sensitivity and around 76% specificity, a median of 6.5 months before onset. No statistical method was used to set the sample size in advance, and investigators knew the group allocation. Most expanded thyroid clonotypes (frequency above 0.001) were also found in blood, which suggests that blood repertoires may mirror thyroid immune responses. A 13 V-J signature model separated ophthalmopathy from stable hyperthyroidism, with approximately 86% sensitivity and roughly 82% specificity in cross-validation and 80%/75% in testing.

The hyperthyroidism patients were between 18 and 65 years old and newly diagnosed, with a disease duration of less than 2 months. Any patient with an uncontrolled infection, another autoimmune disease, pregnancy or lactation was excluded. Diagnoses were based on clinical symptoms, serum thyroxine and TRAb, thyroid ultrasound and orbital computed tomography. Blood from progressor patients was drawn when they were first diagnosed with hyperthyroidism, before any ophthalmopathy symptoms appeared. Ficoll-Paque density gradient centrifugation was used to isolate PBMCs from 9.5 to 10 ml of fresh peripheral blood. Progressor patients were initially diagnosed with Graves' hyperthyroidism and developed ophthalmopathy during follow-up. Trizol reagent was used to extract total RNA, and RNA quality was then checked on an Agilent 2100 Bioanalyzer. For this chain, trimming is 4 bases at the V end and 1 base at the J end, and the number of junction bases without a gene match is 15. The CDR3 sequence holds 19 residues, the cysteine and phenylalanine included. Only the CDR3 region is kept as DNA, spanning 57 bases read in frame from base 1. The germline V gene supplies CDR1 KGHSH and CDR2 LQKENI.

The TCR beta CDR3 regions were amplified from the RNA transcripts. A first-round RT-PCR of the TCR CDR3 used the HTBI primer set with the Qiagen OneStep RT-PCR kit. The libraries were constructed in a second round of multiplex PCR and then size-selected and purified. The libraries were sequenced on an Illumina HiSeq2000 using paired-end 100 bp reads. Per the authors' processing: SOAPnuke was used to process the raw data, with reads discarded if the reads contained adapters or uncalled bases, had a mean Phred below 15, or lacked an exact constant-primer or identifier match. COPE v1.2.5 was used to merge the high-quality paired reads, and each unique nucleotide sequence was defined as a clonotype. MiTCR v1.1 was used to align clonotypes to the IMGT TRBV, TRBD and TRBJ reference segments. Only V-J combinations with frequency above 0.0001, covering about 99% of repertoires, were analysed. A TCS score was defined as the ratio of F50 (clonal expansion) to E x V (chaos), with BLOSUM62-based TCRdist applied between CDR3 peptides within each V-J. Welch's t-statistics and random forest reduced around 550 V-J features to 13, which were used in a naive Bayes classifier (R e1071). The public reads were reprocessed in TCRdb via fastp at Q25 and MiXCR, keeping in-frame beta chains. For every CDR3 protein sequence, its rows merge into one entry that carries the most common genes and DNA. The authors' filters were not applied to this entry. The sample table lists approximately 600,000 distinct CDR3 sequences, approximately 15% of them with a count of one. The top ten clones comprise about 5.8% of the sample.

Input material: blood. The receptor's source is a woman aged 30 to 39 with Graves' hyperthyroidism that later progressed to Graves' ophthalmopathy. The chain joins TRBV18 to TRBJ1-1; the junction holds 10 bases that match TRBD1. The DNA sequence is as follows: TGTGCCAGCTCACAAACCATTTACCGGGACAGGGGCTCGAACACTGAAGCTTTCTTT. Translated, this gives CASSQTIYRDRGSNTEAFF.